One sample yielded the 30 T cell receptor beta chains listed below, sequenced in a study of shared clonotypes between healthy human individuals. Profiling relied on immunoSEQ multiplex PCR, and the TCRdb table lists in-frame clones only, not all of them. In the table there are approximately 470,000 clones, over 75% of which are singletons. Material: PBMCs. The source of these receptors is a woman in her 40s in good health. Some clones in this sample may be carry-over from other donors' samples.

In regard to this clone: A read error is possible here, since a much larger clone lies one base away. Distinct nucleotide sequences in the sample also encode this CDR3. The chain recombines TRBV30 with TRBJ2-2; 9 bases fit TRBD2. Per germline, CDR1 GTSNPN and CDR2 SVGIG (reference sequence). J gave up 7 bases and V 8 bases, and 14 bases lay outside the gene matches. The CDR3 is made up of 15 amino acids. In DNA, the CDR3 is TGTGCCGTAGGGGGGATAGCGGGAGTTGTCGGGGAGCTGTTTTTT. Translating gives CAVGGIAGVVGELFF.

The chain links TRBV11-3 to TRBJ2-1; 8 bases line up with TRBD2. Germline CDR1 SGHNT, CDR2 YENEEA. The length of the CDR3 is 15 residues. J was trimmed by 4 bases and V by 6 bases; bases with no gene match: 8. The CDR3 region is CASSPGTRAYNEQFF. The DNA of the CDR3 is TGTGCCAGCAGTCCCGGGACTAGGGCGTACAATGAGCAGTTCTTC. Filled out from reference TRBV11-3 and TRBJ2-1, the complete variable domain reads EAGVVQSPRYKIIEKKQPVAFWCNPISGHNTLYWYLQNLGQGPELLIRYENEEAVDDSQLPKDRFSAERLKGVDSTLKIQPAELGDSAVYLCASSPGTRAYNEQFFGPGTRLTVL.

This chain connects TRBV2 to TRBJ2-1; 8 positions agree with TRBD2. This CDR3 comprises 13 residues. Germline CDR1 is SNHLY and CDR2 is FYNNEI. V lost 6 bases, J lost 9 bases, and 7 bases stayed unmatched. The DNA for the CDR3 is TGTGCCAGCAGCGGTAGAGCGGGAGTTGAGCAGTTCTTC. Its protein product is CASSGRAGVEQFF.

The genes are TRBV2 and TRBJ2-7; 7 bases map to TRBD2. Germline-derived CDR1 and CDR2 are SNHLY and FYNNEI. Trimming took 6 bases from V and 2 from J; bases not matched to a gene: 7. This CDR3 is built from 14 residues. As DNA, the CDR3 is TGTGCCAGCAGGGTCGGACTAGAAACCTACGAGCAGTACTTC. Its translation: CASRVGLETYEQYF.

The gene calls are TRBV5-1 and TRBJ2-7; D unclear. V lost 0 bases and J lost 3, with 7 bases in between. This CDR3 is built from 13 residues. Per germline, CDR1 SGHRS and CDR2 YFSETQ. CDR3 sequence: CASSLEGNYEQYF. The CDR3 DNA sequence: TGCGCCAGCAGCTTGGAAGGGAACTACGAGCAGTACTTC.

V gene TRBV23-1 combines with J gene TRBJ1-5, with 8 bases lining up with TRBD1. TRBV23-1 is sorted into the ORF group, with uncertain function. This CDR3 contains 17 residues. V was pared by 2 bases and J by 5 bases, with 11 bases of the junction left unmatched. Here the CDR3 DNA reads TGCGCCAGCAGTCAACCCGGGCGAGACAGGGGTGATCAGCCCCAGCATTTT. Translated, it gives CASSQPGRDRGDQPQHF.

The table lists this clone with a few counts. The chain has TRBV6-6 and TRBJ1-5, with 7 bases lining up with TRBD1. The trim removed 7 bases at V and 1 base at J, leaving 4 bases unmatched. From germline, CDR1 is MNHNY and CDR2 SVGAGI (reference sequence). The CDR3 is 14 amino acids. The CDR3 DNA sequence: TGTGCCAGCATTGAGGGGGCCAGCAATCAGCCCCAGCATTTT. It codes for CASIEGASNQPQHF.

About this clone: One base away lies a much larger clone, so this may be a sequencing read error. Other DNA sequences in the sample encode the same CDR3. The chain uses TRBV18 and TRBJ2-7; tentative D call: TRBD2 (7 bases). Germline V gene lookup returns CDR1 KGHSH and CDR2 LQKENI. V was cut by 2 bases and J by 5 bases, with 16 bases left in between. This CDR3 contains 15 residues. The CDR3 DNA reads as TGTGCCAGCTCACCAAGGGGGGAGGGGCTGGACGAGCAGTACTTC. It encodes CASSPRGEGLDEQYF.

V is TRBV11-2 and J is TRBJ2-7; D is ambiguous. The CDR3 runs 15 residues. Trimming took off 1 base at V and 1 base at J, with 11 bases between the two ends. Looked up from germline, CDR1 is SGHAT and CDR2 is FQNNGV. The CDR3, as DNA: TGTGCCAGCAGCTTAGTTTCGGGTAGGTCCTACGAGCAGTACTTC. Translation: CASSLVSGRSYEQYF.

V and J are TRBV28 and TRBJ2-1; no reliable D call. Per the germline V gene, CDR1 is MDHEN and CDR2 is SYDVKM. The CDR3 consists of 14 residues. Trimming pared 5 bases from V and 0 bases from J, leaving 8 bases between. The CDR3 DNA follows: TGTGCCAGCAGTAGCGCCAACTCCTACAATGAGCAGTTCTTC. Translating it yields CASSSANSYNEQFF.

Comments on this clone: Given a far larger clone just one base away, this is likely a sequencing read error. The V call is TRBV29-1, the J call TRBJ1-1; tentative D call: TRBD1 (6 bases). Germline CDR1 and CDR2: SQVTM and ANQGSEA. CDR3 length: 14 amino acids. This CDR3 is CGVEFGEGGTEAFF. CDR3 DNA sequence: TGCGGCGTTGAATTTGGAGAGGGGGGGACTGAAGCTTTCTTT.

V usage is TRBV10-3 and J usage is TRBJ2-5; TRBD2 agrees at 12 bases. The trim removed 7 bases at V and 1 base at J, leaving 4 bases unmatched. The length of the CDR3 is 15 residues. Germline CDR1 is ENHRY and CDR2 is SYGVKD. The DNA for the CDR3 is TGTGCCATCAAGACTAGCGGGAGATCCCAAGAGACCCAGTACTTC. Protein sequence: CAIKTSGRSQETQYF.

The rearrangement uses TRBV7-6 and TRBJ2-1; a weak D match, TRBD2 (6 bases). CDR1 and CDR2 (germline): SGHVS, FNYEAQ. The CDR3 covers 15 residues. V lost 6 bases, J lost 1 base, and 13 bases lay in between. CDR3 DNA: TGTGCCAGCAGACGTCTAGCGAATTCCTACAATGAGCAGTTCTTC. Its protein product is CASRRLANSYNEQFF.

V and J are TRBV5-4 and TRBJ1-2; 8 nucleotides align to TRBD1. The CDR3 has 14 amino acids. J lost 5 bases, V lost 0 bases, and 3 bases had no gene match. Germline loops: CDR1 SGHNT, CDR2 YYREEE (reference sequence). The CDR3 loop reads CASSLGTGRYGYTF. In DNA, the CDR3 is TGTGCCAGCAGCTTGGGGACAGGGAGGTATGGCTACACCTTC.

The chain recombines TRBV5-5 with TRBJ1-1; D not resolved. V was cut by 2 bases and J by 5 bases, with 10 bases left in between. CDR1 SGHKS and CDR2 YYEKEE come from the germline V gene (reference sequence). CDR3 length: 13 residues. CDR3 loop: CASSLHRKTEAFF. CDR3 DNA: TGTGCCAGCAGCTTACATCGTAAAACTGAAGCTTTCTTT. Filled out from reference TRBV5-5 and TRBJ1-1, the complete variable domain reads DAGVTQSPTHLIKTRGQQVTLRCSPISGHKSVSWYQQVLGQGPQFIFQYYEKEERGRGNFPDRFSARQFPNYSSELNVNALLLGDSALYLCASSLHRKTEAFFGQGTRLTVV.

CDR3 in DNA: TGTGCCAGCAGCCAAGGGAAAGGACAGCACCTTACGGAAGCTTTCTTT. It is translated as CASSQGKGQHLTEAFF. The chain couples TRBV14 to TRBJ1-1; tentatively, D is TRBD1 (6 bases). CDR3 length: 16 residues. The ends were cut back, 1 base at V and 8 bases at J, with 20 bases in the middle. Germline CDR1 is SGHDN and CDR2 is FVKESK.

V and J are TRBV28 and TRBJ2-5; D possibly matches TRBD1 or TRBD2 (5 bases each). The V and J ends lost 5 bases and 5 bases respectively, with 18 bases between them. Germline V gene sequence: CDR1 MDHEN, CDR2 SYDVKM. This CDR3 has 15 residues. The CDR3 nucleotides are TGTGCCAGCAGTGCCCCCGGGACCTTAAGCGAGACCCAGTACTTC. Amino acids: CASSAPGTLSETQYF.

J is TRBJ1-2 and V is TRBV19; the D is unclear. Trimming pared 7 bases from V and 7 bases from J, leaving 19 bases between. The CDR3 covers 14 residues. CDR1 and CDR2 from the germline V gene are LNHDA and SQIVND (reference sequence). The CDR3 here is CASTVYAWEFGYTF. The CDR3 DNA is TGTGCCAGTACCGTCTATGCTTGGGAATTTGGCTACACCTTC. Filled out from reference TRBV19 and TRBJ1-2, the complete variable domain reads DGGITQSPKYLFRKEGQNVTLSCEQNLNHDAMYWYRQDPGQGLRLIYYSQIVNDFQKGDIAEGYSVSREKKESFPLTVTSAQKNPTAFYLCASTVYAWEFGYTFGSGTRLTVV.

The chain couples TRBV11-3 to TRBJ2-2, with TRBD1 matching over 8 bases. Germline lookup yields CDR1 SGHNT and CDR2 YENEEA. V lost 2 bases, J lost 13 bases, and 12 bases stayed unmatched. This CDR3 has 15 residues. This chain's CDR3 is CASSLFQDRGLRLFF. DNA of the CDR3: TGTGCCAGCAGCTTATTCCAAGACAGGGGTCTACGGCTGTTTTTT. The entire variable domain, with the rest obtained from reference TRBV11-3 and TRBJ2-2, is as follows: EAGVVQSPRYKIIEKKQPVAFWCNPISGHNTLYWYLQNLGQGPELLIRYENEEAVDDSQLPKDRFSAERLKGVDSTLKIQPAELGDSAVYLCASSLFQDRGLRLFFGEGSRLTVL.

This rearrangement joins TRBV6-6 to TRBJ2-7; 11 bases are a match to TRBD1. The CDR3 spans 14 residues. V trimming: 5 bases; J trimming: 5 bases; junction bases outside the gene matches: 5. CDR1 and CDR2 (germline): MNHNY, SVGAGI (reference sequence). The DNA of the CDR3 is TGTGCCAGCAGTACCCGGGACAGGGGGAACGAGCAGTACTTC. Its translation is CASSTRDRGNEQYF.

The CDR3 DNA is TGTGCCAGTACCAGCCCCCAGCGGGCGGGCAATGAGCAGTTCTTC. It yields the protein CASTSPQRAGNEQFF. The chain recombines TRBV19 with TRBJ2-1; perhaps TRBD2 as D (6 bases). Trimming took off 7 bases at V and 6 bases at J, with 19 bases between the two ends. There are 15 residues in the CDR3. Germline values: CDR1 LNHDA, CDR2 SQIVND (reference sequence).

Turning to this clone: This likely reflects a read error, since a far larger clone is one base away. The same CDR3 arises from other DNA sequences in this sample as well. The chain links TRBV28 to TRBJ2-5; unclear D gene. With the DNA end fitting TRBJ2-7 better, the J assignment may be wrong. CDR1 is MDHEN and CDR2 is SYDVKM in the germline V gene. The CDR3 is 15 amino acids. The DNA of the CDR3 is TGTGCCAGCAGTTCCCCTTCGGTCAGCGAGTACGAGCAGTACTTC. Translating gives CASSSPSVSEYEQYF.

The chain uses TRBV6-1 and TRBJ2-2; 7 positions agree with TRBD1. Losses at the gene ends were 10 bases for V and 3 bases for J; bases not matched to a gene: 8. Germline CDR1 reads MNHNS; CDR2 reads SASEGT. The CDR3 contains 14 residues. CDR3 DNA: TGTGCCACCATCCGGGACAGATACACCGGGGAGCTGTTTTTT. Its translation is CATIRDRYTGELFF.

The genes are TRBV9 and TRBJ2-6; D remains unclear. Germline V CDR1 and CDR2: SGDLS, YYNGEE. The CDR3 is 12 residues long. The CDR3 nucleotides are TGTGTCACGCGCCCTGGGGCCAACGTCCTGACTTTC. Amino acids: CVTRPGANVLTF.

This clone was seen only a few times. The chain has TRBV9 and TRBJ1-5; D call uncertain. This CDR3 is 13 amino acids long. The V and J ends lost 0 bases and 7 bases respectively, with 8 bases between them. Germline CDR1 is SGDLS and CDR2 is YYNGEE. The CDR3 loop is CASSVGLHQPQHF. The DNA of the CDR3 is TGTGCCAGCAGCGTAGGTCTTCACCAGCCCCAGCATTTT.

V is TRBV4-3 and J is TRBJ2-7; D is uncertain. Germline loops: CDR1 LGHNA, CDR2 YSLEER. Trimming removed 0 bases at V and 0 bases at J, with 9 bases between. This CDR3 comprises 15 residues. CDR3 sequence (DNA): TGCGCCAGCAGCCAAGACAGCATAGGCTCCTACGAGCAGTACTTC. Amino acid sequence: CASSQDSIGSYEQYF.

V usage is TRBV11-2 and J usage is TRBJ1-1; unclear D gene. Germline lookup yields CDR1 SGHAT and CDR2 FQNNGV. V lost 5 bases and J lost 7, with 11 bases in between. This CDR3 comprises 12 residues. CDR3 residues: CASSNLGYEAFF. CDR3 coding DNA: TGTGCCAGCAGCAACTTGGGGTATGAAGCTTTCTTT.

The chain employs TRBV6-6 and TRBJ2-7, with 10 bases that match TRBD1. Germline CDR1 MNHNY, CDR2 SVGAGI (reference sequence). CDR3 size: 14 residues. With V trimmed by 4 bases and J by 3 bases, 3 bases remained unmatched. For the CDR3, the DNA is TGTGCCAGCAGTTCCGGGACAGGGGACTACGAGCAGTACTTC. Amino acids: CASSSGTGDYEQYF.

On this clone itself: This CDR3 is also generated by other DNA sequences in the sample. V usage is TRBV28 and J usage is TRBJ2-7; no definite D call. There are 12 residues in the CDR3. Trimming stripped 7 bases from V and 0 bases from J, with 7 bases between. Germline V lookup: CDR1 MDHEN, CDR2 SYDVKM. CDR3 region: CASTRSSYEQYF. As DNA, the CDR3 is TGTGCCAGCACGCGGAGCTCCTACGAGCAGTACTTC.

The chain couples TRBV4-1 to TRBJ1-1; D might be TRBD1 (5 bases). Per germline, CDR1 MGHRA and CDR2 YSYEKL. V was cut by 4 bases and J by 5 bases, with 14 bases left in between. This CDR3 comprises 14 residues. The CDR3 DNA follows: TGCGCCAGCAGCCCTGGGAGGGGATGGACTGAAGCTTTCTTT. It is translated as CASSPGRGWTEAFF.